This T cell receptor (beta chain) is from a study of T cell responses to AZD1222 COVID-19 vaccine. Broader study findings: At 160-218 and 743-854, vaccine-associated CD4 TCRs were dominant, and they spanned spike. The donor cohort was predominantly white British with a female majority, and clonal diversity may have been underestimated. No day 14 peak samples; only post-peak repertoires were characterized. Seropositive AZD1222 recipients at baseline numbered only five or six.

Turning to this clone: Its specificity is not known.

In germline, CDR1 is LGHDT, CDR2 YNNKEL (reference sequence). V dropped 4 bases and J dropped 3; count of bases not matched to a gene: 8. The CDR3 contains 16 residues. Profiling relied on immunoSEQ multiplex PCR, and the TCRdb table lists in-frame clones only, not all of them. The table records about 110,000 clones, around 84% of them present only once. Material: peripheral blood, obtained on day 0 of AZD1222 vaccination. The V call is TRBV3-1 (or the pseudogene TRBV3-2), the J call TRBJ2-3; 9 nucleotides line up with TRBD2. This clonotype was obtained from an adult in good health. The DNA for the CDR3 is TGTGCCAGCAGCCCCCTTCTAGCGGGGAATACAGATACGCAGTATTTT. It is translated as CASSPLLAGNTDTQYF.